The present entry profiles one T cell receptor (beta chain) with its context. Its antigen is still unknown. RNA extraction was followed by reverse transcription into cDNA, which acted as the sequencing template. The data were produced by immunoSEQ multiplex PCR, yet TCRdb's version contains in-frame clones alone and is incomplete. The table shows fewer than 250,000 clones, with about 65% occurring only once. The data originate from a study of CD8+ T cells in alopecia areata. Treatment noted: oral pan-JAK inhibitor, 5-10 mg twice daily. Collection of lesional scalp punch biopsies and peripheral blood was performed in alopecia areata patients. Findings of the study overall: Affected lesional scalp, above all in alopecia totalis/universalis, was more clonal than normal scalp.

V shed 5 bases and J shed 4 bases, with 11 bases lying between them. CDR3 length: 13 amino acids. Germline V gives CDR1 SGHTA, CDR2 FQGNSA. The chain employs TRBV7-2 and TRBJ2-5, with D uncertain. The specimen comprised CD4+ T cells sorted from blood, sampled around week 50, from a patient treated with tofacitinib. The source is a human donor with alopecia areata. CDR3 in amino acids: CASSTQWTETQYF. Here the CDR3 DNA reads TGTGCCAGCAGCACACAGTGGACAGAGACCCAGTACTTC.